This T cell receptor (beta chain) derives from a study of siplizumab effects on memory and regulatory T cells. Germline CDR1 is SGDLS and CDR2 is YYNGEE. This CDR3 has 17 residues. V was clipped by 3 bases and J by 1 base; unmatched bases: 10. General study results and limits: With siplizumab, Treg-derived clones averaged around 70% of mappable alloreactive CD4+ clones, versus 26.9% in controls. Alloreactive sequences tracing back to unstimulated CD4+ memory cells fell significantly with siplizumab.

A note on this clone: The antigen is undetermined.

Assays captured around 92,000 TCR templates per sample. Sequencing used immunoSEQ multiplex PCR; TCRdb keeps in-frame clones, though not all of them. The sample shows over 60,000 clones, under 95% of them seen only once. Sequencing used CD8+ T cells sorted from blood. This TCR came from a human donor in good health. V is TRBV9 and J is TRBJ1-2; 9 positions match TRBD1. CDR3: CASSDPGQGHVNYGYTF. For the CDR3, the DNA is TGTGCCAGCAGCGATCCGGGACAGGGCCATGTTAACTATGGCTACACCTTC.